Following are 25 T cell receptor beta chains from one sample sequenced in a study of blood T cell repertoires in COVID-19. The method was immunoSEQ multiplex PCR; TCRdb's version includes in-frame clones alone and lacks a portion of them. The table includes under 130,000 clones, roughly 84% detected once. Sequenced sample: peripheral blood. The receptor set was obtained from a human donor in a cohort sampled during active or convalescent COVID-19.

This chain uses TRBV7-2 with TRBJ1-6; D gene ambiguous. CDR3 length: 14 amino acids. Trimming removed 2 bases at V and 8 bases at J, with 10 bases between. From germline, CDR1 is SGHTA and CDR2 FQGNSA. The CDR3 loop reads CASSLLASHSPLHF. CDR3 sequence (DNA): TGTGCCAGCAGCTTATTGGCCAGTCATTCACCCCTCCACTTT.

Only a few counts were recorded for this clone. The V gene is TRBV5-1, the J gene TRBJ1-3; D is perhaps TRBD1 (5 bases). The germline CDR1 and CDR2 sequences are SGHRS and YFSETQ. V was shortened by 3 bases and J by 1 base, with 8 bases between the two germline ends. This CDR3 has 14 amino acids. The DNA of the CDR3 is TGCGCCAGCAGCTGGGGGGGATCTGGAAACACCATATATTTT. Its translation: CASSWGGSGNTIYF.

The chain has TRBV5-4 and TRBJ2-5; weak D call: TRBD1 (6 bases). The CDR3 consists of 13 residues. Trimming removed 3 bases from V and 5 bases from J, with 11 bases in between. CDR1 and CDR2 from the germline V gene are SGHNT and YYREEE (reference sequence). CDR3: CASSSTGIETQYF. CDR3 coding DNA: TGTGCCAGCAGCTCAACAGGGATCGAGACCCAGTACTTC.

This chain links TRBV7-9 with TRBJ1-2; 9 positions agree with TRBD1. This CDR3 spans 14 amino acids. Losses at the gene ends were 6 bases for V and 4 bases for J; bases not matched to a gene: 6. The V gene's germline CDR1 is SEHNR and CDR2 FQNEAQ (reference sequence). CDR3 sequence: CASSQQGAIYGYTF. For the CDR3, the DNA is TGTGCCAGCAGTCAACAGGGGGCGATCTATGGCTACACCTTC.

The CDR3 nucleotides are TGTGCCAGTAGACATAGCGGGGGCCCCCAAGAGACCCAGTACTTC. It translates to CASRHSGGPQETQYF. The rearrangement links TRBV19 to TRBJ2-5; 9 bases match TRBD2. The germline CDR1 and CDR2 sequences are LNHDA and SQIVND (reference sequence). The CDR3 runs 15 residues. Trimming cost V 6 bases and J 1 base; bases outside gene matches: 6. The entire variable domain, with the rest obtained from reference TRBV19 and TRBJ2-5, is as follows: DGGITQSPKYLFRKEGQNVTLSCEQNLNHDAMYWYRQDPGQGLRLIYYSQIVNDFQKGDIAEGYSVSREKKESFPLTVTSAQKNPTAFYLCASRHSGGPQETQYFGPGTRLLVL.

The genes are TRBV6-5 and TRBJ1-2; D not resolved. The CDR3 has 14 residues. Trimming shortened V by 1 base and J by 4 bases, and 10 bases separated the two germline ends. Looked up from germline, CDR1 is MNHEY and CDR2 is SVGAGI. CDR3 loop: CASSYLTEAYGYTF. The CDR3, as DNA: TGTGCCAGCAGTTACTTAACTGAGGCCTATGGCTACACCTTC.

This rearrangement joins TRBV5-1 to TRBJ2-2; 9 nucleotides match TRBD1. V dropped 0 bases and J dropped 6; count of bases not matched to a gene: 6. Per germline, CDR1 SGHRS and CDR2 YFSETQ. The CDR3 has 16 amino acids. The CDR3 nucleotides are TGCGCCAGCAGCTTGGGGGACAGGGCCGACGCCGGGGAGCTGTTTTTT. It specifies CASSLGDRADAGELFF.

This clone has ten or more counts. The chain is built from TRBV5-1 and TRBJ1-2, with TRBD1 matching over 9 bases. Trimming cost V 3 bases and J 8 bases; bases outside gene matches: 11. CDR1 SGHRS and CDR2 YFSETQ come from the germline V gene. This CDR3 is built from 15 residues. The CDR3 bases are TGCGCCAGCAGCTCACTAATACAGGGGGCGGAAGGCTACACCTTC. Its translation is CASSSLIQGAEGYTF.

The CDR3 is CASSPPNNEQFF. As DNA, the CDR3 is TGTGCCAGCTCACCACCCAACAATGAGCAGTTCTTC. The chain is built from TRBV18 and TRBJ2-1; D gene ambiguous. V lost 0 bases to trimming and J lost 5 bases, with 2 bases between them. The CDR3 consists of 12 residues. CDR1 is KGHSH and CDR2 is LQKENI in the germline V gene.

V and J are TRBV4-2 and TRBJ2-5; a weak D match, TRBD2 (6 bases). Germline V lookup: CDR1 LGHNA, CDR2 YNFKEQ. Deletions cut 1 base from V and 5 bases from J, with 17 bases between. CDR3 length: 16 amino acids. CDR3 residues: CASSQVWAGTRETQYF. The CDR3 coding sequence is TGTGCCAGCAGCCAAGTATGGGCGGGGACTCGTGAGACCCAGTACTTC.

This rearrangement joins TRBV5-1 to TRBJ1-1, with 8 bases identical to TRBD1. V lost 5 bases to trimming and J lost 4 bases; unmatched junction nucleotides: 7. Per germline, CDR1 SGHRS and CDR2 YFSETQ. The CDR3 runs to 14 residues. The CDR3 protein is CASSFGQGSTEAFF. CDR3 DNA sequence: TGCGCCAGCAGTTTTGGACAGGGCTCCACTGAAGCTTTCTTT.

Comment on this clone: One junction end does not reproduce the germline sequence, and a read error may be involved. This chain uses TRBV6-5 with TRBJ2-1; the D gene is possibly TRBD1 (6 bases). Germline V gene sequence: CDR1 MNHEY, CDR2 SVGAGI. This CDR3 contains 16 residues. In nucleotides, the CDR3 is TGTGCCAGCAGTCACTCCGGGACAAACTCCTACAATGAGCAGTTCTTC. It specifies CASSHSGTNSYNEQFF.

The chain recombines TRBV11-3 with TRBJ2-2; 8 nucleotides match TRBD1. Germline CDR1 and CDR2: SGHNT and YENEEA. CDR3 length equals 14 residues. Trimming at V came to 5 bases and at J to 5 bases, leaving 4 bases not matched to a gene. In DNA form, the CDR3 reads TGTGCCAGCAGCCCCCGACAGGGGACCGGGGAGCTGTTTTTT. Protein sequence: CASSPRQGTGELFF.

The chain carries TRBV29-1 and TRBJ1-4; no reliable D call. This CDR3 is 15 amino acids long. V was cut by 4 bases and J by 0 bases, with 12 bases left in between. In germline, CDR1 is SQVTM, CDR2 ANQGSEA. CDR3 in amino acids: CSVAGSPSTNEKLFF. In DNA, the CDR3 is TGCAGCGTTGCTGGCAGTCCCTCAACTAATGAAAAACTGTTTTTT.

This clone was seen just once. This chain links TRBV7-9 with TRBJ1-1, with 9 bases aligning to TRBD1. Germline values: CDR1 SEHNR, CDR2 FQNEAQ (reference sequence). J gave up 7 bases and V 4 bases, and 7 bases lay outside the gene matches. The length of the CDR3 is 14 residues. Here the CDR3 reads CASSSPDRGGEAFF. CDR3 sequence (DNA): TGTGCCAGCAGCTCCCCGGACAGGGGCGGTGAAGCTTTCTTT.

The chain's CDR3 is CASPRAMGQYF. CDR3 sequence (DNA): TGTGCCAGCCCCAGGGCAATGGGGCAGTACTTC. V usage is TRBV21-1 and J usage is TRBJ2-7; the table's D call TRBD1 went unverified against the DNA. TRBV21-1 is classified as a pseudogene. The CDR3 spans 11 residues.

This sequence joins TRBV7-6 and TRBJ1-5, with 9 bases aligning to TRBD1. Unmatched junction bases numbered 9, after V lost 5 bases and J lost 7 bases. This CDR3 has 15 amino acids. In germline, CDR1 is SGHVS, CDR2 FNYEAQ. The CDR3 DNA reads TGTGCCAGCAGCCTCAGGACAGGGGAGAACCAGCCCCAGCATTTT. Its protein product is CASSLRTGENQPQHF.

V gene TRBV3-1 (or the pseudogene TRBV3-2) combines with J gene TRBJ2-5; D is possibly TRBD1 (6 bases). V was cut by 1 base and J by 5 bases, with 11 bases left in between. The CDR3 is 14 amino acids. Looked up from germline, CDR1 is LGHDT and CDR2 is YNNKEL (reference sequence). The CDR3 here is CASSQAQGSETQYF. The CDR3 region has the DNA TGTGCCAGCAGCCAAGCTCAGGGGTCTGAGACCCAGTACTTC.

The CDR3 loop reads CASSLRTANTGELFF. CDR3 coding DNA: TGTGCCAGCAGCTTGAGGACAGCGAACACCGGGGAGCTGTTTTTT. The chain combines TRBV5-4 with TRBJ2-2; the D gene is possibly TRBD1 (6 bases). CDR1 is SGHNT, CDR2 YYREEE, per germline (reference sequence). The CDR3 extends over 15 amino acids. Deletions cut 1 base from V and 0 bases from J, with 7 bases between.

V gene TRBV4-3 combines with J gene TRBJ1-4; 7 bases are shared with TRBD1. This CDR3 region has 14 residues. The ends lost 4 bases at V and 7 bases at J; junction bases unmatched: 6. Germline V gene lookup returns CDR1 LGHNA and CDR2 YSLEER. CDR3 residues: CASSRKRTGEKLFF. In DNA form, the CDR3 reads TGCGCCAGCAGCCGTAAGAGGACAGGTGAAAAACTGTTTTTT.

CDR3 loop: CASSLDGHSYEQYF. CDR3 coding DNA: TGTGCCAGCAGCTTAGACGGACATTCCTACGAGCAGTACTTC. The rearrangement joins TRBV7-9 to TRBJ2-7; a possible D gene is TRBD1 (5 bases). CDR3 length: 14 amino acids. Germline lookup yields CDR1 SEHNR and CDR2 FQNEAQ (reference sequence). Trimming pared 1 base from V and 1 base from J, leaving 8 bases between.

This clone showed up just once. The chain combines TRBV11-3 with TRBJ2-5; TRBD2 matches at 7 bases. Germline loops: CDR1 SGHNT, CDR2 YENEEA. The CDR3 runs to 14 residues. The V gene end was trimmed by 8 bases and the J gene end by 4 bases; junction bases not matched to a gene: 10. This CDR3 is CASSPGRGIETQYF. The CDR3 nucleotides are TGTGCCAGCTCACCGGGGCGGGGGATAGAGACCCAGTACTTC.

This clone was recorded only once. The rearrangement uses TRBV6-5 and TRBJ2-3; 12 positions match TRBD1. The V segment lost 4 bases and the J segment 6 bases; nucleotides outside the gene matches: 5. Germline loops: CDR1 MNHEY, CDR2 SVGAGI. The length of the CDR3 is 15 residues. CDR3 loop: CASSSRDRGPDTQYF. The CDR3 DNA is TGTGCCAGCAGTTCTCGGGACAGGGGGCCTGATACGCAGTATTTT.

The chain recombines TRBV7-9 with TRBJ1-1; 9 nucleotides line up with TRBD1. The CDR3 is 18 residues long. Unmatched junction bases numbered 16, after V lost 2 bases and J lost 6 bases. Germline V gene lookup returns CDR1 SEHNR and CDR2 FQNEAQ (reference sequence). The CDR3 nucleotides are TGTGCCAGCAGCTTACTCACAGGGGGCGAACGGGTCGTCGCTGAAGCTTTCTTT. Its translation: CASSLLTGGERVVAEAFF.

Comments on this clone: This sample also contains other DNA sequences that code for the same CDR3. The chain couples TRBV5-1 to TRBJ2-7; D remains unclear. Germline V gives CDR1 SGHRS, CDR2 YFSETQ. This CDR3 is 14 amino acids long. Deletions cut 0 bases from V and 0 bases from J, with 7 bases between. CDR3: CASSLAGDSYEQYF. The CDR3 nucleotides read TGCGCCAGCAGCTTGGCCGGAGACTCCTACGAGCAGTACTTC.